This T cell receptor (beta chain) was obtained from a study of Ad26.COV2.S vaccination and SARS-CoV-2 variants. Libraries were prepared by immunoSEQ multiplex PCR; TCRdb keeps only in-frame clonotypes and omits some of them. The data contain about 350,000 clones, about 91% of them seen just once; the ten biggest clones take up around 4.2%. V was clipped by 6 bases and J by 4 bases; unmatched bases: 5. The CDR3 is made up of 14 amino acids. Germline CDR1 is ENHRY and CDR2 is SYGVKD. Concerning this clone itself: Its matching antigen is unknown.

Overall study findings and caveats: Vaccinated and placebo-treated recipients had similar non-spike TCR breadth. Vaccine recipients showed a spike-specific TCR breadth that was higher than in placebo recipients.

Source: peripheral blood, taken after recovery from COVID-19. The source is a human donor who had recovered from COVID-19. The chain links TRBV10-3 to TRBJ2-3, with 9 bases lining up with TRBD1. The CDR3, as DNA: TGTGCCATCAGGGAGGGACAGGGATCAGATACGCAGTATTTT. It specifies CAIREGQGSDTQYF.